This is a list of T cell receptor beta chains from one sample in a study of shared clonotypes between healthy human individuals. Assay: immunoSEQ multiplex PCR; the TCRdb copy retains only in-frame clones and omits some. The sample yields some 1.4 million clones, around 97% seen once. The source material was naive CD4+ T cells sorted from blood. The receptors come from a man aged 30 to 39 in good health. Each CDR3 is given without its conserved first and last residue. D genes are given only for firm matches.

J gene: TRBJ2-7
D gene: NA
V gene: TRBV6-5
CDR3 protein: ASSSRGSSYEQY

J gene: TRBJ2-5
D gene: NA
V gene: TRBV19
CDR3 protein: ASSILIQETQY

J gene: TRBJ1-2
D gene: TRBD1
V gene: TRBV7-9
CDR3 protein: ASSRDSPFYGYT

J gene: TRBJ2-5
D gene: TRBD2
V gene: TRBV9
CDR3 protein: ASSVQIAGGLETQY

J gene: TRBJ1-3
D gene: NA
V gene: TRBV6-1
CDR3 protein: ASSEILGTPFSSGNTIY

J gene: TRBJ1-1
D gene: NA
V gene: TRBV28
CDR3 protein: ASSLQSRTEAF

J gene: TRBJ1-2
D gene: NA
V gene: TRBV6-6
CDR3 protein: ASSYSGSRTYGYT

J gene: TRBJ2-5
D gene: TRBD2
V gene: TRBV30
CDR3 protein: ARRSSGVQETQY

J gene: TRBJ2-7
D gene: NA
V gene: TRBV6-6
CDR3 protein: ASSYAGNEQY

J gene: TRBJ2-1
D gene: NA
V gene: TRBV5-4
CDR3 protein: ASSPPGSNEQF

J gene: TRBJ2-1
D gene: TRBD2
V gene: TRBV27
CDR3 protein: ASAVGASGTGEQF

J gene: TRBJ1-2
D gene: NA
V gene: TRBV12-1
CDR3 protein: ASRSTGLLLRELYGYT

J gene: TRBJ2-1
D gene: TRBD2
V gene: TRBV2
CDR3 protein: ASSADSGPGKQF

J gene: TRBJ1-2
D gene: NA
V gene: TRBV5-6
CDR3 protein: ASSSGALYGYT

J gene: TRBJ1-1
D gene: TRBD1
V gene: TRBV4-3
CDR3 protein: ASSHPGTGNTEAF

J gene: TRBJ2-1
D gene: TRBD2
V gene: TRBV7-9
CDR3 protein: ASSPGVSGSRPEQF

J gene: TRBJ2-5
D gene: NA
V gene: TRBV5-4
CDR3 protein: ASSLISNGETQY

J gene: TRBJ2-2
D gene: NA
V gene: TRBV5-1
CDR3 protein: ASSLFGPNTGELF

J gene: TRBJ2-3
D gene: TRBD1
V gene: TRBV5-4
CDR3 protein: ASSRKSLGTVSTDTQY

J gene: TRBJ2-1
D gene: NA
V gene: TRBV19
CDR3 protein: ASRAFSSYAEQF

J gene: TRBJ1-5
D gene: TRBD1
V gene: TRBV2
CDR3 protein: ASTPGQRVNQPQH

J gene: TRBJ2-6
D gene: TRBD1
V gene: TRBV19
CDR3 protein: ASSATGVSTGANVLT

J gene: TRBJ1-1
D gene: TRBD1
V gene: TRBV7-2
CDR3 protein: ASSWTGISLTEAF

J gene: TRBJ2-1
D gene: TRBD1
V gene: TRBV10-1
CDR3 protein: ASGVRKGAGTGKSGTPPGNEQF

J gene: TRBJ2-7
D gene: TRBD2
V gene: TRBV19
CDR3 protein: ASSVQLAGTYEQY

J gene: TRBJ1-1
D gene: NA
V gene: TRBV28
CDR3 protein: ASSLQGRRNTEAF

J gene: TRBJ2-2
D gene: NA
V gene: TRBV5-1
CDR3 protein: ASSFQNTGELF

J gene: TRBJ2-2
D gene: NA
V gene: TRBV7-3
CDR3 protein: ASSLRQSRGELF

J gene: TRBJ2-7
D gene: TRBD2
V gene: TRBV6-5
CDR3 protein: ASSPGRTTGHEQY

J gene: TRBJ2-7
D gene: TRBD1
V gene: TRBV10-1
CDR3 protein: ASSETGTGGEQY

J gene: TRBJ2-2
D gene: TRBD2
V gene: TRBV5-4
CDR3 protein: ASSLEAGVNGELF

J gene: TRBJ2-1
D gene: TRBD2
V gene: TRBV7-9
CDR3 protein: ASSPLPGTSGRGGVEQF

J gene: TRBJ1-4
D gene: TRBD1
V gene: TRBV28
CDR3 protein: ASSLPQGAVEKLF

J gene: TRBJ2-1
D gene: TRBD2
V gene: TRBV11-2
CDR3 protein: ASAPGGYNEQF

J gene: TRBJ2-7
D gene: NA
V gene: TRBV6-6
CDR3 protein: ASSIGHGYEQY

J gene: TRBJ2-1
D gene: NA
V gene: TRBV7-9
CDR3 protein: ASSLASEDNEQF

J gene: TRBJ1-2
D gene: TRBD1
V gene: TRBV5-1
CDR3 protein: ASKGDRPSDGYT

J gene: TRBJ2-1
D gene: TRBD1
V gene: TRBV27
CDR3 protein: ASRWVPTGVGNEQF

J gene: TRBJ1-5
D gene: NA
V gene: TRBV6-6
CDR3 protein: ASSQGRSDQPQH

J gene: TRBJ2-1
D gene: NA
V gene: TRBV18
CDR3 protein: ASSLAGSYNEQF

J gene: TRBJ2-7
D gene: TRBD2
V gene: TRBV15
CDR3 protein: ATSYGLAGPRYSYEQY

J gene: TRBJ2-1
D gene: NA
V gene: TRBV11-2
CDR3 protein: ASSILTEDHEQF

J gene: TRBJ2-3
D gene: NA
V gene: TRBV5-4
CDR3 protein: ASSLSGGETDTQY

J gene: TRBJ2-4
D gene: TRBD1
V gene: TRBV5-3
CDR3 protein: ARSLEGQGALVAKNIQY

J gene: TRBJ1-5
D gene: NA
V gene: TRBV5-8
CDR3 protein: ASSKGRQVSNQPQH

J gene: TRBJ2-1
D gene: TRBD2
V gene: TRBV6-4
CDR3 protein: ASSDSGTSGSSYNEQF

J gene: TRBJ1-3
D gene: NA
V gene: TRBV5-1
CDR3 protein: ASSLDPGSGNTIY